The sequence of this T cell receptor (beta chain) was determined in a study of human T cells and chemical hapten exposure. Study at large: Per-sample TCR yield variation was attributed mainly to small pooled library volume differences. General study findings and limits: With regard to DPC sensitization, TCRs above 1 in 1000 frequency did not change. Expanded TCRs made up significantly more big CDR3 similarity clusters than controls did.

The time point is: patch test 1, 2 weeks after DPC sensitization. The treatment was: therapeutic diphenylcyclopropenone sensitization with weekly scalp DPC. The sample holds many counts of this clonotype. The antigen is not known. The library attached unique molecular identifiers to individual cDNA molecules. TCRdb reprocessed the RACE reads with MiXCR, giving one entry per CDR3 protein. Counted here are under 65,000 distinct CDR3 sequences, 9% to 9.5% occurring once; the ten biggest clones make up 4.5%. The clonotype was recovered from a woman between 45 and 60 years old with alopecia areata. Some clones in this sample may be carry-over from other donors' samples. Source: whole blood, taken in connection with sensitization to the hapten diphenylcyclopropenone (DPC).

CDR3 residues: CASGRDTVNTGELFF. CDR3 nucleotides: TGTGCCAGCGGCCGGGACACCGTGAACACCGGGGAGCTGTTTTTT. This chain links TRBV2 with TRBJ2-2, with a possible D match to TRBD1 (6 bases). V lost 8 bases, J lost 1 base, and 14 bases lay in between. From germline, CDR1 is SNHLY and CDR2 FYNNEI. CDR3 length: 15 amino acids.